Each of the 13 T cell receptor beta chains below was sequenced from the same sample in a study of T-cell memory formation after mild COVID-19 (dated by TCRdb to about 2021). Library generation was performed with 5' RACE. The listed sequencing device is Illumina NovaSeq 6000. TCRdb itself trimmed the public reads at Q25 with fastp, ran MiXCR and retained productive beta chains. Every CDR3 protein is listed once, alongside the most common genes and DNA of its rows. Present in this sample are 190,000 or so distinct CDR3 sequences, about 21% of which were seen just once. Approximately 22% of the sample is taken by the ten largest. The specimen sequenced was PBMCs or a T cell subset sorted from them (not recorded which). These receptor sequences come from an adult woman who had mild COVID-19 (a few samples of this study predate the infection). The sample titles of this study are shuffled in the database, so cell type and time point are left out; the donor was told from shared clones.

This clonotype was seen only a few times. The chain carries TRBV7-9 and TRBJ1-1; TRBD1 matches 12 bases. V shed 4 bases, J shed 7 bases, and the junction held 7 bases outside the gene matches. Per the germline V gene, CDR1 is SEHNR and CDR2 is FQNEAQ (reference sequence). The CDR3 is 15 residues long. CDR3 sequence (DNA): TGTGCCAGCAGCTCACTGGGACAGGGGGCCTTTGAAGCTTTCTTT. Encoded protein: CASSSLGQGAFEAFF.

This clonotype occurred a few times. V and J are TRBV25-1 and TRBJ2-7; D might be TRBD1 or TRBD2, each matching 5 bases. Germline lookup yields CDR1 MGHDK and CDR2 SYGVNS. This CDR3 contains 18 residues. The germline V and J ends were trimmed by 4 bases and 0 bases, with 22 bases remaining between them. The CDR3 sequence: CASSGHSQTGGSSYEQYF. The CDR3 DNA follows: TGTGCCAGCAGTGGACACAGCCAAACAGGAGGTAGCTCCTACGAGCAGTACTTC.

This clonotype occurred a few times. CDR3 sequence reads: CAISEAGMDYEQYF. Written as DNA, the CDR3 is TGTGCCATCAGTGAGGCAGGGATGGACTACGAGCAGTACTTC. The gene calls are TRBV10-3 and TRBJ2-7, with a weak D call TRBD1 (5 bases). The CDR3 contains 14 residues. CDR1 ENHRY and CDR2 SYGVKD come from the germline V gene. Between the trimmed V and J ends, which lost 2 bases and 3 bases, there was a span of 11 bases.

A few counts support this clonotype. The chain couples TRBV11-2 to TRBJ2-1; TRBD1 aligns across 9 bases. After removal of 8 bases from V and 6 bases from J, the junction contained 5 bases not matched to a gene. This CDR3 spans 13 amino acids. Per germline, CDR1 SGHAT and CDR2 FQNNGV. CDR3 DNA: TGTGCCAGCGCGGGACAGGGTAGCAATGAGCAGTTCTTC. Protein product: CASAGQGSNEQFF.

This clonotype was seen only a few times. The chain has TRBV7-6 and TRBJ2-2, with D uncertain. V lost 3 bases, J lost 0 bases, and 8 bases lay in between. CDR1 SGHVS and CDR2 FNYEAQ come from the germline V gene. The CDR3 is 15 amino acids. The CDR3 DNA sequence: TGTGCCAGCAGCTTCGAGACCACGAACACCGGGGAGCTGTTTTTT. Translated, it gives CASSFETTNTGELFF.

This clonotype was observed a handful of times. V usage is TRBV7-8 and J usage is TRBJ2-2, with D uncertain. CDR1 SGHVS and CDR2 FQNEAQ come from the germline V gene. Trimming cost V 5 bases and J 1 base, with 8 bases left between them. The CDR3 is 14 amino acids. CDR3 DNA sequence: TGTGCCAGCAGCCAAGAACAGAACACCGGGGAGCTGTTTTTT. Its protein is CASSQEQNTGELFF.

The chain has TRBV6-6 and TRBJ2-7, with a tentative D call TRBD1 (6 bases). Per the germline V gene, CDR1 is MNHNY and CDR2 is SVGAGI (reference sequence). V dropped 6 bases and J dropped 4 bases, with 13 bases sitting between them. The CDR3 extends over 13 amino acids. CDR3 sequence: CASREQGGYEQYF. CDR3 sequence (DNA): TGTGCCAGCAGAGAACAGGGCGGGTACGAGCAGTACTTC.

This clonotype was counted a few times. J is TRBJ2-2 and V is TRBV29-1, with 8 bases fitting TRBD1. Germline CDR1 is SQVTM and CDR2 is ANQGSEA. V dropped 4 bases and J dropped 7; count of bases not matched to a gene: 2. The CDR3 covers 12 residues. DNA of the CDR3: TGCAGCGTTGGACAGGGGATCGGGGAGCTGTTTTTT. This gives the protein CSVGQGIGELFF.

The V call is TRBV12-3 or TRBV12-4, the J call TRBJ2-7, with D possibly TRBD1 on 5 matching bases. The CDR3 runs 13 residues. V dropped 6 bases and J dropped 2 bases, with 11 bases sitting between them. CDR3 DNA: TGTGCCAGCAGCCGAACAGGAACCTACGAGCAGTACTTC. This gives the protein CASSRTGTYEQYF.

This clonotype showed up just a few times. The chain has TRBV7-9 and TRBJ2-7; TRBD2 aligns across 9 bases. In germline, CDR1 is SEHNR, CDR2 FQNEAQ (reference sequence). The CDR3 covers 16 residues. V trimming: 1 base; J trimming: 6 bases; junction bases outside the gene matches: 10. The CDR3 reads CASSLELRGRASEQYF. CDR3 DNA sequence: TGTGCCAGCAGCTTAGAGCTTCGCGGGAGGGCCTCCGAGCAGTACTTC.

CDR3 amino acids: CASSVASRGYGYTF. CDR3 coding DNA: TGTGCCAGCAGCGTAGCTAGCAGGGGTTACGGCTACACCTTC. The rearrangement joins TRBV9 to TRBJ1-2, with D maybe TRBD1 (6 bases). The CDR3 extends over 14 amino acids. Trimming cost V 0 bases and J 8 bases, with 14 bases left between them. CDR1 is SGDLS, CDR2 YYNGEE, per germline.

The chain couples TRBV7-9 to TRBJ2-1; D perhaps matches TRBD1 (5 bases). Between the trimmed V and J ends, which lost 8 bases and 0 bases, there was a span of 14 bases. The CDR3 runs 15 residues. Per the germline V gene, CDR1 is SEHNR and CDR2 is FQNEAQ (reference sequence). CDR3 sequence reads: CASLSPGPSYNEQFF. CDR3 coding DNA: TGTGCCAGCCTGAGTCCAGGGCCCTCCTACAATGAGCAGTTCTTC.

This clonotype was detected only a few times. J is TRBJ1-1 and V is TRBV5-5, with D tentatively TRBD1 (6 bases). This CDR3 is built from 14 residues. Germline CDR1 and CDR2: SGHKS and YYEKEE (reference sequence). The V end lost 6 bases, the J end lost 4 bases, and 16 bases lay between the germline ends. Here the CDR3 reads CASTTGSRGTEAFF. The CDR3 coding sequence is TGTGCCAGCACCACAGGGAGTCGAGGCACTGAAGCTTTCTTT.